This T cell receptor (beta chain) was captured in a study of cytomegalovirus exposure and HLA in healthy donors. The CDR3 is 16 residues long. Trimming cost V 4 bases and J 10 bases, with 21 bases left between them. Germline V gene lookup returns CDR1 SGHRS and CDR2 YFSETQ. It was healthy bone marrow donors who served as donors. The PCR made use of 60 Vbeta and 13 Jbeta primers. Method: immunoSEQ multiplex PCR; TCRdb's copy keeps in-frame clones and lacks some. The sample carries about 170,000 clones, roughly 80% recorded once. The study, taken as a whole, reports: Listed as cytomegalovirus-associated were 164 TCR beta chains.

Note on this clone: What it recognizes is unknown.

Sequenced: PBMCs. The J gene is TRBJ1-6, the V gene TRBV5-1; D not certain. The clonotype comes from a male donor in good health and CMV-seronegative. CDR3: CASSPASMIGISPLHF. CDR3 sequence (DNA): TGCGCCAGCAGCCCCGCTAGTATGATCGGGATATCACCCCTCCACTTT.